A selection of T cell receptor beta chains follows, all from one sample in a study of tumour-infiltrating T cells in Burkitt lymphoma. The repertoire was sequenced with immunoSEQ multiplex PCR; TCRdb's copy has only in-frame clones and lacks some. The table includes 13,000 or so clones, less than 90% detected once. Sequenced: tumor tissue. Receptor source: a human donor with diffuse large B-cell lymphoma. The CDR3 runs from the conserved cysteine through the conserved F or W. The D gene is left open where the match is weak. Part of the rows lack a size; the others show once, few, many or a class for expanded clones.

V gene: TRBV7-2; D gene: .; clone size: .; J gene: TRBJ2-7; CDR3 DNA: TGTGCCAGCAGCTTAGAATTTCGGAGCTACGAGCAGTACTTC; CDR3 protein: CASSLEFRSYEQYF
V gene: TRBV7-2; D gene: .; clone size: .; J gene: TRBJ2-1; CDR3 DNA: TGTGCCAGCAGCTGGTCTACCTCCTACAATGAGCAGTTCTTC; CDR3 protein: CASSWSTSYNEQFF
V gene: TRBV7-9; D gene: .; clone size: .; J gene: TRBJ2-1; CDR3 DNA: TGTGCCAGCAGCTTGGGGAGCTCCTACAATGAGCAGTTCTTC; CDR3 protein: CASSLGSSYNEQFF
V gene: TRBV5-1; D gene: .; clone size: .; J gene: TRBJ2-7; CDR3 DNA: TGCGCCAGCAGCTTGGACAGCTTATCCTACGAGCAGTACTTC; CDR3 protein: CASSLDSLSYEQYF
V gene: TRBV5-6; D gene: TRBD2; clone size: .; J gene: TRBJ2-2; CDR3 DNA: TGTGCCAGCAGCTTGGCTATAGCGGGGGCCGAGGAGCTGTTTTTT; CDR3 protein: CASSLAIAGAEELFF
V gene: TRBV10-1; D gene: .; clone size: .; J gene: TRBJ1-6; CDR3 DNA: TGCGCCAGCAGTGAAAAGGAGGGGCGGATTTTT; CDR3 protein: CASSEKEGRIF
V gene: TRBV19; D gene: .; clone size: few; J gene: TRBJ1-1; CDR3 DNA: TGTGCCAGTAGTATGGGAGACTTTAACACTGAAGCTTTCTTT; CDR3 protein: CASSMGDFNTEAFF
V gene: TRBV5-8; D gene: .; clone size: .; J gene: TRBJ2-3; CDR3 DNA: TGTGCCAGCAGCCCAGGACAGATCATCACAGATACGCAGTATTTT; CDR3 protein: CASSPGQIITDTQYF
V gene: TRBV13; D gene: .; clone size: once; J gene: TRBJ2-7; CDR3 DNA: TGTGCCAGCAGCCACGTCGGTCAGGGTGGGAACGAGCAGTACTTC; CDR3 protein: CASSHVGQGGNEQYF
V gene: TRBV29-1; D gene: .; clone size: .; J gene: TRBJ2-7; CDR3 DNA: TGCAGCGTTGAAACCCCCTTTCAGGGGACCTACGAGCAGTACTTC; CDR3 protein: CSVETPFQGTYEQYF
V gene: TRBV7-2; D gene: .; clone size: .; J gene: TRBJ1-4; CDR3 DNA: TGTGCCAGCAGCGAGCAAGGGACTTGGCTTAATGAAAAACTGTTTTTT; CDR3 protein: CASSEQGTWLNEKLFF
V gene: TRBV10-3; D gene: .; clone size: .; J gene: TRBJ1-2; CDR3 DNA: TGTGCCATCAGTGAGGCAGGGAGCAGCTATGGCTACACCTTC; CDR3 protein: CAISEAGSSYGYTF
V gene: TRBV15; D gene: .; clone size: .; J gene: TRBJ1-5; CDR3 DNA: TGTGCCACCACCCCAGGGACGGCTTATAGCAATCAGCCCCAGCATTTT; CDR3 protein: CATTPGTAYSNQPQHF
V gene: TRBV19; D gene: .; clone size: .; J gene: TRBJ1-2; CDR3 DNA: TGTGCCAGTAGTATAGAGGGATGGGGCTACACCTTC; CDR3 protein: CASSIEGWGYTF
V gene: TRBV10-3; D gene: .; clone size: .; J gene: TRBJ1-5; CDR3 DNA: TGTGCCATCAGCATCGGGGATAGCAATCAGCCCCAGCATTTT; CDR3 protein: CAISIGDSNQPQHF
V gene: TRBV7-9; D gene: .; clone size: .; J gene: TRBJ2-2; CDR3 DNA: TGTGCCAGCAGCTTAATAGGGATCACTACGAACACCGGGGAGCTGTTTTTT; CDR3 protein: CASSLIGITTNTGELFF
V gene: TRBV7-9; D gene: .; clone size: .; J gene: TRBJ2-7; CDR3 DNA: TGTGCCAGCAGCGAGGGTAGGGGGGTCTCCTACGAGCAGTACTTC; CDR3 protein: CASSEGRGVSYEQYF
V gene: TRBV5-1; D gene: TRBD1; clone size: few; J gene: TRBJ1-4; CDR3 DNA: TGCGCCAGCAGCATCGGACAGGGAAGTTTAACGACTAATGAAAAACTGTTTTTT; CDR3 protein: CASSIGQGSLTTNEKLFF
V gene: TRBV18; D gene: .; clone size: .; J gene: TRBJ1-5; CDR3 DNA: TGTGCCAGCTCCGGGGCAGTCCAGAGCAATCAGCCCCAGCATTTT; CDR3 protein: CASSGAVQSNQPQHF
V gene: TRBV29-1; D gene: .; clone size: .; J gene: TRBJ1-1; CDR3 DNA: TGCAGCGTTGTATGGGCCTCAACGAGTTCAGCTTTCTTT; CDR3 protein: CSVVWASTSSAFF
V gene: TRBV6-1; D gene: .; clone size: few; J gene: TRBJ1-5; CDR3 DNA: TGTGCCAGCAGGGGGATTGACAGGCCTAATCAGCCCCAGCATTTT; CDR3 protein: CASRGIDRPNQPQHF
V gene: TRBV7-2; D gene: .; clone size: .; J gene: TRBJ1-4; CDR3 DNA: TGTGCCAGCAGCTTGAGCAGGAATAATGAAAAACTGTTTTTT; CDR3 protein: CASSLSRNNEKLFF
V gene: TRBV5-5; D gene: .; clone size: medium-sized; J gene: TRBJ2-5; CDR3 DNA: TGTGCCAGCAGCTTGGTGGGGCGGAGCCAAGAGACCCAGTACTTC; CDR3 protein: CASSLVGRSQETQYF
V gene: TRBV29-1; D gene: TRBD1; clone size: .; J gene: TRBJ1-2; CDR3 DNA: TGCAGCGCCCCGGACAGGAAGGACCATGGCTACACCTTC; CDR3 protein: CSAPDRKDHGYTF
V gene: TRBV5-8; D gene: .; clone size: .; J gene: TRBJ1-4; CDR3 DNA: TGTGCCAGCAGCTTGGTCGGAGGCGGAGAAAAACTGTTTTTT; CDR3 protein: CASSLVGGGEKLFF
V gene: TRBV5-4; D gene: TRBD1; clone size: .; J gene: TRBJ1-6; CDR3 DNA: TGTGCCAGCAGCTCATCGGGACAGGGGGCGCGGAATTCACCCCTCCACTTT; CDR3 protein: CASSSSGQGARNSPLHF
V gene: TRBV4-1; D gene: .; clone size: .; J gene: TRBJ2-3; CDR3 DNA: TGCGCCAGCAGCCAAGATGCGGGCGCGGGGGATACGCAGTATTTT; CDR3 protein: CASSQDAGAGDTQYF
V gene: TRBV4-3; D gene: TRBD1; clone size: .; J gene: TRBJ1-1; CDR3 DNA: TGCGCCAGCAGCAAGGACAGGGGATGGAACACTGAAGCTTTCTTT; CDR3 protein: CASSKDRGWNTEAFF
V gene: TRBV5-6; D gene: TRBD1; clone size: .; J gene: TRBJ1-2; CDR3 DNA: TGTGCCAGCCAGGACAGGGCGTATGGCTACACCTTC; CDR3 protein: CASQDRAYGYTF
V gene: TRBV19; D gene: .; clone size: .; J gene: TRBJ1-1; CDR3 DNA: TGTGCCAGTAGTATAGATGAAGGCTCCACTGAAGCTTTCTTT; CDR3 protein: CASSIDEGSTEAFF
V gene: TRBV7-8; D gene: .; clone size: .; J gene: TRBJ1-5; CDR3 DNA: TGTGCCAGCAGCAACGGGCCGGACCAGCCCCAGCATTTT; CDR3 protein: CASSNGPDQPQHF
V gene: TRBV25-1; D gene: .; clone size: .; J gene: TRBJ1-1; CDR3 DNA: TGTGCCAGCAGTAGACAGCATGAAGCTTTCTTT; CDR3 protein: CASSRQHEAFF
V gene: TRBV4-3; D gene: TRBD1; clone size: once; J gene: TRBJ1-1; CDR3 DNA: TGCGCCAGCAGCCAGGGACAGGGCGGCACTGAAGCTTTCTTT; CDR3 protein: CASSQGQGGTEAFF
V gene: TRBV13; D gene: .; clone size: .; J gene: TRBJ2-7; CDR3 DNA: TGTGCCAGCAGCTCCACGGCAAGCTCCTACGAGCAGTACTTC; CDR3 protein: CASSSTASSYEQYF
V gene: TRBV10-3; D gene: .; clone size: .; J gene: TRBJ1-1; CDR3 DNA: TGTGCCACCTCCGAGGCCCCCAACACTGAAGCTTTCTTT; CDR3 protein: CATSEAPNTEAFF
V gene: TRBV27; D gene: .; clone size: .; J gene: TRBJ2-3; CDR3 DNA: TGTGCCAGCAGTTTCGGGGGCAGCACAGATACGCAGTATTTT; CDR3 protein: CASSFGGSTDTQYF
V gene: TRBV19; D gene: .; clone size: .; J gene: TRBJ1-1; CDR3 DNA: TGTGCCAGTAGTATAGATCTGGGCCTGAACACTGAAGCTTTCTTT; CDR3 protein: CASSIDLGLNTEAFF
V gene: TRBV5-1; D gene: TRBD2; clone size: few; J gene: TRBJ2-1; CDR3 DNA: TGCGCCAGCAGCTCCTGGAGTGTAGCGGGGGGGCATGGTGAGCAGTTCTTC; CDR3 protein: CASSSWSVAGGHGEQFF
V gene: TRBV27; D gene: TRBD2; clone size: .; J gene: TRBJ2-1; CDR3 DNA: TGTGCCAGCAGTTTATCTAGGACTAGCGCAGGCTACAATGAGCAGTTCTTC; CDR3 protein: CASSLSRTSAGYNEQFF
V gene: TRBV19; D gene: .; clone size: .; J gene: TRBJ1-1; CDR3 DNA: TGTGCCAGTAGACCCGACAGGTTGAACACTGAAGCTTTCTTT; CDR3 protein: CASRPDRLNTEAFF
V gene: TRBV18; D gene: .; clone size: .; J gene: TRBJ2-5; CDR3 DNA: TGTGCCAGCTCACCGTTTGGGACCCAAGAGACCCAGTACTTC; CDR3 protein: CASSPFGTQETQYF
V gene: TRBV27; D gene: .; clone size: .; J gene: TRBJ1-1; CDR3 DNA: TGTGCCAGCAGTTTATCGCAGGTGAACACTGAAGCTTTCTTT; CDR3 protein: CASSLSQVNTEAFF
V gene: TRBV11-2; D gene: TRBD2; clone size: .; J gene: TRBJ2-3; CDR3 DNA: TGTGCCAGCAGCTTTACTAGCGGGAGAACAGATACGCAGTATTTT; CDR3 protein: CASSFTSGRTDTQYF
V gene: TRBV4-2; D gene: .; clone size: .; J gene: TRBJ2-3; CDR3 DNA: TGTGCCAGCAGCCAAGACCGGGGGCCAGATACGCAGTATTTT; CDR3 protein: CASSQDRGPDTQYF
V gene: TRBV6-5; D gene: TRBD2; clone size: .; J gene: TRBJ2-1; CDR3 DNA: TGTGCCAGCAGTCCCACTAGCGGGGTGTTCAATGAGCAGTTCTTC; CDR3 protein: CASSPTSGVFNEQFF
V gene: TRBV6-5; D gene: .; clone size: once; J gene: TRBJ1-2; CDR3 DNA: TGTGCCAGCAGGAAGTCCAATCTAAACTATGGCTACACCTTC; CDR3 protein: CASRKSNLNYGYTF
V gene: TRBV12-5; D gene: .; clone size: once; J gene: TRBJ1-1; CDR3 DNA: TGTGCTAGTGGTTTGGGAACAGGGAACACTGAAGCTTTCTTT; CDR3 protein: CASGLGTGNTEAFF
V gene: TRBV4-3; D gene: .; clone size: .; J gene: TRBJ1-1; CDR3 DNA: TGCGCCAGCAGCCAAGGCATAACAGGGAGGTGGGACACTGAAGCTTTCTTT; CDR3 protein: CASSQGITGRWDTEAFF
V gene: TRBV6-6; D gene: .; clone size: medium-sized; J gene: TRBJ2-2; CDR3 DNA: TGTGCCACCAGCACCGGGGAGCTGTTTTTT; CDR3 protein: CATSTGELFF
V gene: TRBV10-1; D gene: .; clone size: .; J gene: TRBJ1-1; CDR3 DNA: TGCGCCAGCAGTGAGAGGCAGGGGATGAACACTGAAGCTTTCTTT; CDR3 protein: CASSERQGMNTEAFF
V gene: TRBV7-6; D gene: .; clone size: .; J gene: TRBJ2-2; CDR3 DNA: TGTGCCAGCAGCTTTGTTACAGGGATGAGCACCGGGGAGCTGTTTTTT; CDR3 protein: CASSFVTGMSTGELFF
V gene: TRBV18; D gene: .; clone size: .; J gene: TRBJ1-4; CDR3 DNA: TGTGCCAGCTCACCGCGGGGTACAGCCGCAACTAATGAAAAACTGTTTTTT; CDR3 protein: CASSPRGTAATNEKLFF
V gene: TRBV14; D gene: .; clone size: .; J gene: TRBJ1-1; CDR3 DNA: TGTGCCAGCAGCCAAGATCGCGGCAGACTGAACACTGAAGCTTTCTTT; CDR3 protein: CASSQDRGRLNTEAFF
V gene: TRBV5-4; D gene: TRBD2; clone size: .; J gene: TRBJ2-5; CDR3 DNA: TGTGCCAGCAGCCCTGGGACTAGCGGCCAAGAGACCCAGTACTTC; CDR3 protein: CASSPGTSGQETQYF